The T cell receptor beta chain described here comes from a study of immune heterogeneity within non-small cell lung tumors. The CDR3 extends over 14 amino acids. Germline lookup yields CDR1 MDHEN and CDR2 SYDVKM. The junction had 17 bases not matched to a gene; V was cut back by 7 bases and J by 15 bases. Multiplex PCR amplified TCR beta CDR3 with 32 V and 13 J primers. TCRdb called the multiplex PCR reads again in MiXCR, with one record for every CDR3 protein. The top ten clones hold 3% to 4% of a sample with about 22,000 distinct CDR3 sequences, 27% of them seen once. TCRs were amplified from roughly 590 ng gDNA of bulk tumor per sample. Every primary tumor yielded several biopsies, spaced far apart, that were taken during surgery. Curative surgery was performed on patients who had untreated, newly diagnosed non-small cell lung cancer. This clonotype showed up many times. The target antigen is unknown.

Study-wide findings and caveats: Recurring identical dominant CDR3 beta clonotypes were observed across tumor sites within a patient, together with site-unique high-frequency clones.

The rearrangement links TRBV28 to TRBJ1-4, with 7 bases identical to TRBD1. Specimen: lung tumor tissue. The sequence was collected from a man aged 40-49 years with non-small cell lung cancer. The CDR3 DNA sequence: TGTGCCAGCAATGCCCAGGGGGATGTAAGCGGGGTGTTTTTT. It is translated as CASNAQGDVSGVFF.